The rows below give T cell receptor beta chains drawn from one sample of a study of beta chain features in type 1 diabetes. Clones were sequenced by immunoSEQ multiplex PCR, and TCRdb holds only the in-frame ones, with some missing. This sample has 130,000 to 150,000 clones, with around 13% found just once. Sample: central memory CD4+ T cells from blood. These receptors originate from a man younger than 35 with type 1 diabetes. The CDR3 runs from the conserved cysteine through the conserved F or W. Only some rows state a clone size, as once, few, many or a class for expanded clones.

abundance	v_gene	j_gene	CDR3aa
few	TRBV18	TRBJ2-7	CASSPRMGQGSYEQYF
few	TRBV20-1	TRBJ1-1	CSASENTEAFF
many	TRBV7-9	TRBJ2-7	CASTGWGAYEQYF
-	TRBV28	TRBJ1-2	CATVSRGGPAGYTF
few	TRBV15	TRBJ1-4	CATSRTGNANEKLFF
-	TRBV5-1	TRBJ2-7	CASGRGTYEQYF
-	TRBV5-4	TRBJ2-5	CASSLGQGTAKETQYF
-	TRBV7-9	TRBJ2-5	CASRPIRGSETQYF
-	TRBV9	TRBJ2-5	CASSVGPSGGSETQYF
-	TRBV27	TRBJ2-7	CAVGTVGVGSTTYEQYF
-	TRBV6-5	TRBJ2-1	CASTRTGAAYNEQFF